These 29 T cell receptor beta chains were sequenced from one sample in a study of response to subunit inactivated influenza vaccine. TCRdb analysed the RT-PCR reads with MiXCR anew, one entry per CDR3 protein. Among under 750,000 distinct CDR3 sequences listed, around 11% were seen once. Sequenced material: PBMCs from blood, taken on the day of vaccination. Receptor source: a man aged 50 to 60 who received an inactivated influenza vaccine.

Many counts were recorded for this clonotype. The chain carries TRBV7-3 and TRBJ2-1; D could derive from TRBD1 or TRBD2 (5 bases each). Trimming left V 4 bases short and J 13 bases short, with 14 bases between. This CDR3 has 12 amino acids. From germline, CDR1 is SGHTA and CDR2 FQGTGA. The DNA for the CDR3 is TGTGCCAGCAGCTCAACGCCCGGGGCTCAGTTCTTC. Its protein is CASSSTPGAQFF.

This clonotype was seen a handful of times. The chain is built from TRBV7-3 and TRBJ1-2, with TRBD1 matching over 8 bases. CDR3 size: 16 residues. Per germline, CDR1 SGHTA and CDR2 FQGTGA. V shed 10 bases and J 3 bases; nucleotides not matched to a gene: 16. The CDR3 here is CATAPDNRGGYYGYTF. In DNA form, the CDR3 reads TGTGCCACCGCTCCCGATAACAGGGGGGGCTACTATGGCTACACCTTC.

This clonotype was seen a few times. This chain uses TRBV29-1 with TRBJ2-5, with a possible D match to TRBD2 (6 bases). Germline V gives CDR1 SQVTM, CDR2 ANQGSEA. Trimming pared 3 bases from V and 1 base from J, leaving 15 bases between. This CDR3 is 15 amino acids long. CDR3 sequence: CSVDGGGGPQETQYF. Written as DNA, the CDR3 is TGCAGCGTTGATGGGGGAGGAGGACCCCAAGAGACCCAGTACTTC.

This clonotype has just a few counts. J is TRBJ2-3 and V is TRBV15; 7 nucleotides match TRBD1. Trimming removed 2 bases from V and 2 bases from J; junction bases left unmatched: 4. This CDR3 is built from 15 residues. Germline V gives CDR1 LNHNV, CDR2 YYDKDF (reference sequence). The CDR3 spells CATSRPGQYTDTQYF. Here the CDR3 DNA reads TGTGCCACCAGCAGACCGGGACAGTACACAGATACGCAGTATTTT.

The CDR3 DNA reads TGTGCCAGCAGCAGGAGGGGACAGGGGGACGAGCAGTACTTC. It translates to CASSRRGQGDEQYF. This chain links TRBV7-9 with TRBJ2-7; 11 bases match TRBD1. V lost 5 bases and J lost 5; bases outside the gene matches: 5. The length of the CDR3 is 14 residues. The germline CDR1 and CDR2 sequences are SEHNR and FQNEAQ (reference sequence). The full variable domain, rest sourced from reference TRBV7-9 and TRBJ2-7, is DTGVSQNPRHKITKRGQNVTFRCDPISEHNRLYWYRQTLGQGPEFLTYFQNEAQLEKSRLLSDRFSAERPKGSFSTLEIQRTEQGDSAMYLCASSRRGQGDEQYFGPGTRLTVT.

This clonotype showed up many times. The genes are TRBV20-1 and TRBJ2-7, with TRBD2 as a possible D gene (7 bases). The V gene lost 6 bases and the J gene lost 0 bases, with 21 bases spanning the gap. CDR1 is DFQATT and CDR2 is SNEGSKA in the germline V gene (reference sequence). The CDR3 consists of 16 residues. The CDR3 nucleotides are TGCAGTGCCACAAGGAGGGGGGGGTTTTCCTCCTACGAGCAGTACTTC. This gives the protein CSATRRGGFSSYEQYF.

This clonotype was detected many times. At one of its ends the junction is not consistent with the germline gene, which may arise from a read error. The V gene is TRBV5-1, the J gene TRBJ2-3; 7 bases are a match to TRBD1. Germline values: CDR1 SGHRS, CDR2 YFSETQ. The CDR3 contains 15 residues. The CDR3, as DNA: TGTGCCAGCAGTTTGGGGACAGCTAGCACAGATACGCAGTATTTT. Its protein is CASSLGTASTDTQYF.

The gene calls are TRBV5-5 and TRBJ2-7; unclear D gene. CDR3 length: 15 amino acids. V dropped 0 bases and J dropped 2 bases, with 12 bases sitting between them. Germline V gene data show CDR1 as SGHKS and CDR2 as YYEKEE (reference sequence). The DNA for the CDR3 is TGTGCCAGCAGCTTGGCAGGAAGGGCGCCCTACGAGCAGTACTTC. It specifies CASSLAGRAPYEQYF.

This CDR3 reads CASSLRAGLPYEQYF. DNA for the CDR3: TGTGCCAGCAGCTTACGCGCGGGACTCCCCTACGAGCAGTACTTC. This chain links TRBV5-6 with TRBJ2-7; tentative D call: TRBD2 (6 bases). Germline loops: CDR1 SGHDT, CDR2 YYEEEE. With 2 bases removed from V and 2 bases from J, the gap between germline ends came to 14 bases. The length of the CDR3 is 15 residues.

The rearrangement uses TRBV12-3 or TRBV12-4 and TRBJ2-7; 9 bases are shared with TRBD1. CDR3 length: 13 amino acids. The ends lost 6 bases at V and 6 bases at J; junction bases unmatched: 6. The CDR3 bases are TGTGCCAGCAGCTCTACAGGGGGCATCGAGCAGTACTTC. This gives the protein CASSSTGGIEQYF.

The chain employs TRBV18 and TRBJ2-7, with D perhaps being TRBD1 or TRBD2 (5 bases each). The CDR3 is made up of 14 amino acids. V gave up 5 bases and J gave up 2 bases, with 13 bases separating them. Per germline, CDR1 KGHSH and CDR2 LQKENI. CDR3 sequence reads: CASSVRDGAYEQYF. The CDR3 nucleotides are TGTGCCAGCTCAGTCCGGGACGGAGCCTACGAGCAGTACTTC.

The chain recombines TRBV5-6 with TRBJ2-7; TRBD2 is a possible D gene (6 bases). Germline-derived CDR1 and CDR2 are SGHDT and YYEEEE. The CDR3 is 15 amino acids. Trimming shortened V by 0 bases and J by 4 bases, and 14 bases separated the two germline ends. The CDR3 protein is CASSLGPGAAYEQYF. The CDR3 DNA follows: TGTGCCAGCAGCTTGGGACCGGGAGCAGCATACGAGCAGTACTTC.

This clonotype has more than one count but fewer than ten. The chain carries TRBV12-3 or TRBV12-4 and TRBJ2-2; D may match TRBD1 or TRBD2 (5 bases each). V lost 3 bases to trimming and J lost 5 bases, with 10 bases between them. The CDR3 is 14 amino acids. In nucleotides, the CDR3 is TGTGCCAGCAGTTTGGGACCGCGGACCGGGGAGCTGTTTTTT. Translation gives CASSLGPRTGELFF.

This clonotype was seen many times. The chain is built from TRBV5-1 and TRBJ2-1; D is unclear. Germline CDR1 is SGHRS and CDR2 is YFSETQ. The ends were cut back, 3 bases at V and 0 bases at J, with 13 bases in the middle. There are 16 residues in the CDR3. Here the CDR3 reads CASSSIQTSSYNEQFF. The CDR3 DNA is TGCGCCAGCAGCTCGATACAGACCAGCTCCTACAATGAGCAGTTCTTC. Based on the CDR3 plus reference TRBV5-1 and TRBJ2-1, the full variable domain is KAGVTQTPRYLIKTRGQQVTLSCSPISGHRSVSWYQQTPGQGLQFLFEYFSETQRNKGNFPGRFSGRQFSNSRSEMNVSTLELGDSALYLCASSSIQTSSYNEQFFGPGTRLTVL.

This chain links TRBV6-1 with TRBJ2-1; a possible D gene is TRBD2 (6 bases). The V and J ends lost 3 bases and 3 bases respectively, with 12 bases between them. CDR3 length equals 15 residues. Germline V lookup: CDR1 MNHNS, CDR2 SASEGT. The CDR3: CASSDGRDLYNEQFF. The CDR3, as DNA: TGTGCCAGCAGTGATGGGCGGGACCTCTACAATGAGCAGTTCTTC.

The chain recombines TRBV6-1 with TRBJ1-4; 7 bases fit TRBD1. CDR1 is MNHNS and CDR2 is SASEGT in the germline V gene. The CDR3 runs to 14 residues. The V and J ends lost 6 bases and 11 bases, in that order; junction bases with no gene match: 12. The CDR3 spells CASSFGQAPGKLFF. CDR3 sequence (DNA): TGTGCCAGCAGCTTCGGACAGGCCCCGGGGAAACTGTTTTTT.

In its sample, this clonotype was seen a few times. The chain couples TRBV5-1 to TRBJ2-2; 7 positions match TRBD1. Germline CDR1 and CDR2: SGHRS and YFSETQ. The V segment lost 3 bases and the J segment 0 bases; nucleotides outside the gene matches: 2. The CDR3 runs to 15 residues. The CDR3 bases are TGCGCCAGCAGCTCTCAGGGGGCGAACACCGGGGAGCTGTTTTTT. Translation: CASSSQGANTGELFF.

V is TRBV4-2 and J is TRBJ2-5, with 10 positions matching TRBD1. In germline, CDR1 is LGHNA, CDR2 YNFKEQ. The CDR3 extends over 18 amino acids. Losses at the gene ends were 0 bases for V and 3 bases for J; bases not matched to a gene: 10. The CDR3 spells CASSQDGPRGQGKETQYF. The CDR3 DNA reads as TGTGCCAGCAGCCAAGACGGCCCCCGGGGACAGGGGAAAGAGACCCAGTACTTC.

This clonotype has more than one count but fewer than ten. The rearrangement links TRBV7-6 to TRBJ2-1, with a tentative D call TRBD2 (6 bases). Germline values: CDR1 SGHVS, CDR2 FNYEAQ. The CDR3 loop spans 15 amino acids. Trimming shortened V by 5 bases and J by 6 bases, and 17 bases separated the two germline ends. The chain's CDR3 is CASSPTEGTLNEQFF. CDR3 coding DNA: TGTGCCAGCAGCCCCACGGAGGGTACACTCAATGAGCAGTTCTTC. The entire variable domain, with the rest obtained from reference TRBV7-6 and TRBJ2-1, is as follows: GAGVSQSPRYKVTKRGQDVALRCDPISGHVSLYWYRQALGQGPEFLTYFNYEAQQDKSGLPNDRFSAERPEGSISTLTIQRTEQRDSAMYRCASSPTEGTLNEQFFGPGTRLTVL.

The genes are TRBV7-2 and TRBJ1-1; D might be TRBD1 (5 bases). Germline CDR1 reads SGHTA; CDR2 reads FQGNSA. The CDR3 sequence is 17 residues long. Trimming cost V 1 base and J 0 bases, with 15 bases left between them. CDR3 loop: CASSLVAGRGVNTEAFF. CDR3 coding DNA: TGTGCCAGCAGCTTAGTTGCAGGGAGAGGGGTGAACACTGAAGCTTTCTTT. The complete variable domain, with remaining parts taken from reference TRBV7-2 and TRBJ1-1, reads GAGVSQSPSNKVTEKGKDVELRCDPISGHTALYWYRQSLGQGLEFLIYFQGNSAPDKSGLPSDRFSAERTGGSVSTLTIQRTQQEDSAVYLCASSLVAGRGVNTEAFFGQGTRLTVV.

This rearrangement joins TRBV11-2 to TRBJ2-5; no clear D gene. V was pared by 4 bases and J by 5 bases, with 14 bases between. Germline CDR1 is SGHAT and CDR2 is FQNNGV. There are 14 residues in the CDR3. The DNA for the CDR3 is TGTGCCAGCAGCTCACCAGCGAGGCGGGAGACCCAGTACTTC. It specifies CASSSPARRETQYF. Using reference TRBV11-2 and TRBJ2-5 for the parts outside the CDR3, the full variable domain is EAGVAQSPRYKIIEKRQSVAFWCNPISGHATLYWYQQILGQGPKLLIQFQNNGVVDDSQLPKDRFSAERLKGVDSTLKIQPAKLEDSAVYLCASSSPARRETQYFGPGTRLLVL.

This clonotype was counted between two and nine times. The chain joins TRBV6-6 to TRBJ1-4; D gene uncertain. Per the germline V gene, CDR1 is MNHNY and CDR2 is SVGAGI (reference sequence). V lost 8 bases to trimming and J lost 6 bases, with 4 bases between them. The CDR3 sequence is 10 residues long. CDR3 loop: CASRDEKLFF. CDR3 nucleotide sequence: TGTGCCAGCCGAGATGAAAAACTGTTTTTT.

This rearrangement joins TRBV29-1 to TRBJ2-1; D remains ambiguous. CDR1 is SQVTM, CDR2 ANQGSEA, per germline. V was pared by 6 bases and J by 8 bases, with 20 bases between. The CDR3 sequence is 14 residues long. CDR3 nucleotide sequence: TGCAGCGTCCCCGACCCCCGGGCGGTCGATGAGCAGTTCTTC. Translation gives CSVPDPRAVDEQFF.

This clonotype came up many times. The chain uses TRBV4-1 and TRBJ2-1, with TRBD2 as a possible D gene (6 bases). With 1 base removed from V and 7 bases from J, the gap between germline ends came to 11 bases. The CDR3 totals 14 residues. Per germline, CDR1 MGHRA and CDR2 YSYEKL. CDR3 coding DNA: TGCGCCAGCAGCCAAGGCCCGGGGAGGAATGAGCAGTTCTTC. Translated: CASSQGPGRNEQFF.

This clonotype was seen a handful of times. This chain joins TRBV20-1 and TRBJ1-2, with 10 positions matching TRBD1. The CDR3 extends over 14 amino acids. Germline assignment: CDR1 DFQATT and CDR2 SNEGSKA (reference sequence). The junction had 5 bases not matched to a gene; V was cut back by 3 bases and J by 4 bases. The CDR3 region has the DNA TGCAGTGCTAGGACAGGGGGCGCGATCTATGGCTACACCTTC. Translation gives CSARTGGAIYGYTF.

V usage is TRBV29-1 and J usage is TRBJ2-1; D is undetermined. V was shortened by 7 bases and J by 10 bases, with 17 bases between the two germline ends. The CDR3 totals 12 residues. Germline V gives CDR1 SQVTM, CDR2 ANQGSEA. CDR3 in DNA: TGCAGCGCCGAGCCGCCGGGTAGAGAGCAGTTCTTC. Encoded protein: CSAEPPGREQFF.

This clonotype appeared many times. The chain combines TRBV10-3 with TRBJ2-7; possible D gene TRBD1, 5 bases. CDR1 and CDR2 from the germline V gene are ENHRY and SYGVKD. There are 12 residues in the CDR3. V was cut by 6 bases and J by 0 bases, with 6 bases left in between. This CDR3 is CAIRDTSYEQYF. For the CDR3, the DNA is TGTGCCATCAGGGACACCTCCTACGAGCAGTACTTC.

This clonotype was seen repeatedly, ten times or more. In DNA, the CDR3 is TGTGCCAGCAGTTCCCCCAGGACTGTGTACGAGCAGTACTTC. Residues: CASSSPRTVYEQYF. The V call is TRBV6-2 or TRBV6-3, the J call TRBJ2-7; a weak D match, TRBD2 (5 bases). V was clipped by 4 bases and J by 4 bases, with 14 bases between them. Germline-derived CDR1 and CDR2 are MNHEY and SVGEGT. CDR3 length: 14 amino acids.

The chain combines TRBV18 with TRBJ1-4; no clear D. Germline V gives CDR1 KGHSH, CDR2 LQKENI. V was clipped by 0 bases and J by 12 bases, with 11 bases between them. The CDR3 totals 13 residues. The DNA for the CDR3 is TGTGCCAGCTCACCACCGGCGGGTGGGGAACTGTTTTTT. Translating it yields CASSPPAGGELFF. Looking up the rest from reference TRBV18 and TRBJ1-4 gives the full variable domain: NAGVMQNPRHLVRRRGQEARLRCSPMKGHSHVYWYRQLPEEGLKFMVYLQKENIIDESGMPKERFSAEFPKEGPSILRIQQVVRGDSAAYFCASSPPAGGELFFGSGTQLSVL.